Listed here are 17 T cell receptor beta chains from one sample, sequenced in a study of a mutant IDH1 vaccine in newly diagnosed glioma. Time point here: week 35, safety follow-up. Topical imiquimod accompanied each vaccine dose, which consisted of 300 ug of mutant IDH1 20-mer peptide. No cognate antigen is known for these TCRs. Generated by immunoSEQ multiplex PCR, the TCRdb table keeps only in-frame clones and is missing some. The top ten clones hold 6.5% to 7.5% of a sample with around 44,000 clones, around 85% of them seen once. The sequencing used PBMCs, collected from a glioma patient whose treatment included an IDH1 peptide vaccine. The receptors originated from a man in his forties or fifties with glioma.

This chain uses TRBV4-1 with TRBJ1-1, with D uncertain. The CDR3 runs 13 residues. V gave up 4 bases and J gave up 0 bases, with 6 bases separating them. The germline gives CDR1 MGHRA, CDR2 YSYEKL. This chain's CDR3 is CASSLSVNTEAFF. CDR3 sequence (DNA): TGCGCCAGCAGCCTCTCCGTGAACACTGAAGCTTTCTTT.

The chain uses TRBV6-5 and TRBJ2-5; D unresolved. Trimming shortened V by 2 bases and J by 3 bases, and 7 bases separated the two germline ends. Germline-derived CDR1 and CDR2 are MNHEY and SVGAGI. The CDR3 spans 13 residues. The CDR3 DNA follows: TGTGCCAGCAGTTACAACAGAAAAGAGACCCAGTACTTC. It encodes CASSYNRKETQYF.

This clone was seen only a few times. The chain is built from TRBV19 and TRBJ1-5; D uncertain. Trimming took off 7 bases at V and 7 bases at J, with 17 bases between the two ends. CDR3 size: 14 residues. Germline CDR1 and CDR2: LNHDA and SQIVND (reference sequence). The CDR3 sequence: CASKLARSSQPQHF. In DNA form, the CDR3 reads TGTGCCAGTAAATTGGCGCGTTCGTCGCAGCCCCAGCATTTT.

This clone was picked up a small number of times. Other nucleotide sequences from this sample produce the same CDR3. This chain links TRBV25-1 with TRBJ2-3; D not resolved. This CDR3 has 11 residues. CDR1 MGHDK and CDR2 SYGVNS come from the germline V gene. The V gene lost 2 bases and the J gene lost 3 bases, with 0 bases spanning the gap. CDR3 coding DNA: TGTGCCAGCAGTGAAACAGATACGCAGTATTTT. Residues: CASSETDTQYF.

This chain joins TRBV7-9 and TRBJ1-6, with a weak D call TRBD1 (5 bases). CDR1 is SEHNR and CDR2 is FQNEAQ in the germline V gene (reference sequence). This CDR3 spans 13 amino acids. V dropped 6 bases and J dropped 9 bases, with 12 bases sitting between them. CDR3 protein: CASSTGAGSPLHF. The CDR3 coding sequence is TGTGCCAGCAGTACTGGGGCAGGTTCACCCCTCCACTTT.

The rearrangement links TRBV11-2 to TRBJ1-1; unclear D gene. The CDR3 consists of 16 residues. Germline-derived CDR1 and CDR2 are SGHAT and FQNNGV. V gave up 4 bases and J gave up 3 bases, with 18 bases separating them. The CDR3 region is CASSSPLSGRDTEAFF. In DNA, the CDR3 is TGTGCCAGCAGCTCCCCCCTCAGTGGCCGGGACACTGAAGCTTTCTTT.

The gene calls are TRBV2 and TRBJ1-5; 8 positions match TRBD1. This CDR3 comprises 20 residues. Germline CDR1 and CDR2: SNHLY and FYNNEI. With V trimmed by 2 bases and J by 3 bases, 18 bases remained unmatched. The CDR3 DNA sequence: TGTGCCAGCAGTGAATTCATTTGGCGCCAGGGGGCGCGGGACAATCAGCCCCAGCATTTT. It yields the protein CASSEFIWRQGARDNQPQHF.

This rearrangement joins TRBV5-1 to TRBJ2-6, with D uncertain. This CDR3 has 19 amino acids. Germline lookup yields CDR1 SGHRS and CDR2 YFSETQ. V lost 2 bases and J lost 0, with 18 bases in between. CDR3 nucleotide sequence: TGCGCCAGCAGCTTTGTGTCGGCGATTAGGCACTCTGGGGCCAACGTCCTGACTTTC. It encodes CASSFVSAIRHSGANVLTF.

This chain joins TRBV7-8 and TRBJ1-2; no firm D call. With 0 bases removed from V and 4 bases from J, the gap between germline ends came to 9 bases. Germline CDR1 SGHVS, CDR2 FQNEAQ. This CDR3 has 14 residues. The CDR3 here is CASSLALSAYGYTF. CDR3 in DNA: TGTGCCAGCAGCTTAGCCTTATCCGCCTATGGCTACACCTTC.

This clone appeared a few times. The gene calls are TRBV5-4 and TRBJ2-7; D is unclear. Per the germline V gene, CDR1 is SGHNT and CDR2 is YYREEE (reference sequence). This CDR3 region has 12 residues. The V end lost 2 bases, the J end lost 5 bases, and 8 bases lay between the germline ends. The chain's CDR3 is CASSFPLNEQYF. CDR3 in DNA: TGTGCCAGCAGCTTTCCTCTCAACGAGCAGTACTTC.

CDR3 in amino acids: CASSPWTSGGYNEQFF. The CDR3 nucleotides are TGTGCCAGCAGCCCTTGGACTAGCGGGGGGTACAATGAGCAGTTCTTC. The rearrangement joins TRBV9 to TRBJ2-1; the match to TRBD2 covers 14 bases. CDR1 SGDLS and CDR2 YYNGEE come from the germline V gene. J lost 4 bases, V lost 4 bases, and 4 bases had no gene match. This CDR3 has 16 amino acids.

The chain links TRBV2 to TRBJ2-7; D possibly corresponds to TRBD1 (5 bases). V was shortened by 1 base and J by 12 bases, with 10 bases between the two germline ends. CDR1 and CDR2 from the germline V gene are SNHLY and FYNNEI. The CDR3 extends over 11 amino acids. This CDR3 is CASSEVAGWYF. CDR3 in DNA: TGTGCCAGCAGTGAAGTGGCAGGGTGGTACTTC.

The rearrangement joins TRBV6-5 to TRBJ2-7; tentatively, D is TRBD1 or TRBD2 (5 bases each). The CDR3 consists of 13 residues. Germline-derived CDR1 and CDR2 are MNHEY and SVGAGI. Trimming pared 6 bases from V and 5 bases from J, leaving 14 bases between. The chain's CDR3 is CASRAGARDEQYF. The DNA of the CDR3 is TGTGCCAGCAGAGCCGGGGCCCGCGACGAGCAGTACTTC.

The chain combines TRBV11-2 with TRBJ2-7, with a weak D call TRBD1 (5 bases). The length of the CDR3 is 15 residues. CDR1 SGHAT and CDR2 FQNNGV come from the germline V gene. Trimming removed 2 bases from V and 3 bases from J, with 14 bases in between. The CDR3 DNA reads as TGTGCCAGCAGCTTAAGGGGCGGCCGCCTCTACGAGCAGTACTTC. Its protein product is CASSLRGGRLYEQYF. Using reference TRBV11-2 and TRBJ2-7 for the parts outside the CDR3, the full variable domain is EAGVAQSPRYKIIEKRQSVAFWCNPISGHATLYWYQQILGQGPKLLIQFQNNGVVDDSQLPKDRFSAERLKGVDSTLKIQPAKLEDSAVYLCASSLRGGRLYEQYFGPGTRLTVT.

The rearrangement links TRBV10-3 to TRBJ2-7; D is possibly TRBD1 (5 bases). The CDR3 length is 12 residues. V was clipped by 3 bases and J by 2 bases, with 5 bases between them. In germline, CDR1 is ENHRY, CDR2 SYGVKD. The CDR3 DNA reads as TGTGCCATCAGTGACAGGGCCTACGAGCAGTACTTC. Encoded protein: CAISDRAYEQYF.

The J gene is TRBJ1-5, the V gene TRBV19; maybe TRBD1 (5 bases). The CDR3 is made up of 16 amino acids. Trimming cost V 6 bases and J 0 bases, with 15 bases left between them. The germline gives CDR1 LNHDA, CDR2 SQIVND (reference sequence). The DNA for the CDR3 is TGTGCCAGTAGCTGGGGGGGATACTATAGCAATCAGCCCCAGCATTTT. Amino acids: CASSWGGYYSNQPQHF.

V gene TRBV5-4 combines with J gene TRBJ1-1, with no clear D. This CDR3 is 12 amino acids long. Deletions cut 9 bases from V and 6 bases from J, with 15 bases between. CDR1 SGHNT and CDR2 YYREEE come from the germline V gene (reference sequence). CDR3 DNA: TGTGCCACCGTTGGGGAAATTCCTGAAGCTTTCTTT. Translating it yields CATVGEIPEAFF.